Listed below are T cell receptor beta chains from one sample, sequenced in a study of radiation and T cells in renal cell carcinoma. Here immunoSEQ multiplex PCR was the method, and the copy in TCRdb shows in-frame clones only, minus some. The table shows some 130,000 clones, with 75% to 85% occurring only once. The sequencing used blood, collected from a patient whose treatment included radiotherapy and nephrectomy. All receptors derive from a woman aged 60-75 years with renal cell carcinoma. Both conserved end residues are part of each CDR3. Fields, in order: clone size, V gene, J gene, CDR3 length, D gene, CDR3 DNA, CDR3 protein. D genes are given only for firm matches. Not every row has a clone size; where given, it reads once, few, many or a size class.

abundance: many
v_gene: TRBV7-8
j_gene: TRBJ2-1
len: 16
d_gene: -
CDR3nt: TGTGCCAGCAGCTTACGGGACTTAGGTCGGTACAATGAGCAGTTCTTC
CDR3aa: CASSLRDLGRYNEQFF

abundance: -
v_gene: TRBV29-1
j_gene: TRBJ1-4
len: 13
d_gene: -
CDR3nt: TGCAGCGCCGGGCCCTGGGGTAATGAAAAACTGTTTTTT
CDR3aa: CSAGPWGNEKLFF

abundance: -
v_gene: TRBV6-5
j_gene: TRBJ2-1
len: 11
d_gene: -
CDR3nt: TGTGCCAGCAGTTACCGGGGTGAGCAGTTCTTC
CDR3aa: CASSYRGEQFF

abundance: few
v_gene: TRBV11-3
j_gene: TRBJ2-1
len: 13
d_gene: -
CDR3nt: TGTGCCAGCAGCCCCCGGAACCGCAATGAGCAGTTCTTC
CDR3aa: CASSPRNRNEQFF

abundance: -
v_gene: TRBV7-2
j_gene: TRBJ1-3
len: 12
d_gene: -
CDR3nt: TGTGCCAGCAGCTTAGCTTTAAACACCATATATTTT
CDR3aa: CASSLALNTIYF

abundance: -
v_gene: TRBV6-5
j_gene: TRBJ1-1
len: 15
d_gene: TRBD1
CDR3nt: TGTGCCAGCACCGCAAGACAGGGGGTAAACACTGAAGCTTTCTTT
CDR3aa: CASTARQGVNTEAFF

abundance: -
v_gene: TRBV2
j_gene: TRBJ2-5
len: 19
d_gene: -
CDR3nt: TGTGCCAGCAGTCGCGTCCCCGGGACATTTCAGCAACTACAAGAGACCCAGTACTTC
CDR3aa: CASSRVPGTFQQLQETQYF

abundance: -
v_gene: TRBV19
j_gene: TRBJ2-1
len: 12
d_gene: -
CDR3nt: TGTGCCAGTTCGGGAACCTACAATGAGCAGTTCTTC
CDR3aa: CASSGTYNEQFF

abundance: few
v_gene: TRBV5-1
j_gene: TRBJ1-1
len: 14
d_gene: -
CDR3nt: TGCGCCAGCAGGAACTCAGGGTTGAACACTGAAGCTTTCTTT
CDR3aa: CASRNSGLNTEAFF

abundance: -
v_gene: TRBV9
j_gene: TRBJ2-1
len: 17
d_gene: TRBD2
CDR3nt: TGTGCCAGCAGCGTAGGGACTAGCGGGGGGGCCTACCATGAGCAGTTCTTC
CDR3aa: CASSVGTSGGAYHEQFF

abundance: -
v_gene: TRBV7-9
j_gene: TRBJ2-1
len: 14
d_gene: TRBD1
CDR3nt: TGTGCCAGCAGCGGAACAGGGGTCTACAATGAGCAGTTCTTC
CDR3aa: CASSGTGVYNEQFF

abundance: -
v_gene: TRBV11-3
j_gene: TRBJ2-5
len: 15
d_gene: -
CDR3nt: TGTGCCAGCAGCTTAGACTCGAGAGCGAGAGAGACCCAGTACTTC
CDR3aa: CASSLDSRARETQYF

abundance: -
v_gene: TRBV19
j_gene: TRBJ2-5
len: 15
d_gene: TRBD1
CDR3nt: TGTGCCAGTAGGAGGACAGGGGGCGAGTTGGAGACCCAGTACTTC
CDR3aa: CASRRTGGELETQYF

abundance: -
v_gene: TRBV9
j_gene: TRBJ2-1
len: 15
d_gene: TRBD2
CDR3nt: TGTGCCAGCAGCTCCGGGACTAGCGGGAGCATTGAGCAGTTCTTC
CDR3aa: CASSSGTSGSIEQFF

abundance: -
v_gene: TRBV7-2
j_gene: TRBJ1-5
len: 13
d_gene: -
CDR3nt: TGTGCCAGCAGCTTGGATAGCAATCAGCCCCAGCATTTT
CDR3aa: CASSLDSNQPQHF

abundance: -
v_gene: TRBV19
j_gene: TRBJ2-5
len: 15
d_gene: TRBD1
CDR3nt: TGTGCCAGTAGTACCTCAACAGGGGGGCTGGGGACCCAGTACTTC
CDR3aa: CASSTSTGGLGTQYF

abundance: -
v_gene: TRBV6-1
j_gene: TRBJ1-4
len: 15
d_gene: TRBD1
CDR3nt: TGTGCCAGCAGTGTCACAGGGGGAGCTAATGAAAAACTGTTTTTT
CDR3aa: CASSVTGGANEKLFF

abundance: -
v_gene: TRBV10-3
j_gene: TRBJ2-2
len: 15
d_gene: -
CDR3nt: TGTGCCATCTCACCCAGGGGCGCCGAATCCGGGGAGCTGTTTTTT
CDR3aa: CAISPRGAESGELFF

abundance: -
v_gene: TRBV7-9
j_gene: TRBJ2-3
len: 17
d_gene: -
CDR3nt: TGTGCCAGCAGCCTATCCCCCGGGACAATAACAAGAGATACGCAGTATTTT
CDR3aa: CASSLSPGTITRDTQYF

abundance: -
v_gene: TRBV19
j_gene: TRBJ2-1
len: 13
d_gene: -
CDR3nt: TGTGCCAGTATCGAGGGAGCGAACAATGAGCAGTTCTTC
CDR3aa: CASIEGANNEQFF

abundance: -
v_gene: TRBV19
j_gene: TRBJ1-1
len: 11
d_gene: -
CDR3nt: TGTGCCAGTAGCGTGTGGACTGAAGCTTTCTTT
CDR3aa: CASSVWTEAFF

abundance: -
v_gene: TRBV9
j_gene: TRBJ2-7
len: 14
d_gene: TRBD2
CDR3nt: TGTGCCAGCAGCGTAGGACTAGCCTCTTTGGAGCAGTACTTC
CDR3aa: CASSVGLASLEQYF

abundance: -
v_gene: TRBV28
j_gene: TRBJ1-2
len: 13
d_gene: -
CDR3nt: TGTGCCAGCAGACCGGGCCTGGGCTATGGCTACACCTTC
CDR3aa: CASRPGLGYGYTF

abundance: -
v_gene: TRBV19
j_gene: TRBJ1-1
len: 15
d_gene: TRBD1
CDR3nt: TGTGCCAGTAGTATGGACAGGGGGCGGGACACTGAAGCTTTCTTT
CDR3aa: CASSMDRGRDTEAFF

abundance: -
v_gene: TRBV9
j_gene: TRBJ1-2
len: 13
d_gene: -
CDR3nt: TGTGCCAGCAGCGTAGACAGGAACTATGGCTACACCTTC
CDR3aa: CASSVDRNYGYTF

abundance: few
v_gene: TRBV4-1
j_gene: TRBJ1-4
len: 17
d_gene: TRBD1
CDR3nt: TGCGCCAGCAGCCAAGATTTTGGACAGGGACGGAATGAAAAACTGTTTTTT
CDR3aa: CASSQDFGQGRNEKLFF

abundance: -
v_gene: TRBV28
j_gene: TRBJ1-2
len: 10
d_gene: -
CDR3nt: TGTGCCAGCAGTCTTAATGGCTACACCTTC
CDR3aa: CASSLNGYTF

abundance: -
v_gene: TRBV6-5
j_gene: TRBJ1-1
len: 14
d_gene: TRBD1
CDR3nt: TGTGCCAGCAGGGCACGACAGGGGATCACTGAAGCTTTCTTT
CDR3aa: CASRARQGITEAFF

abundance: many
v_gene: TRBV7-3
j_gene: TRBJ2-7
len: 15
d_gene: -
CDR3nt: TGTGCCAGCAGCTTATCTCCAGGGGAAGCCTACGAGCAGTACTTC
CDR3aa: CASSLSPGEAYEQYF

abundance: -
v_gene: TRBV7-2
j_gene: TRBJ1-1
len: 12
d_gene: -
CDR3nt: TGTGCCAGCAGCTTGAGGGTAGCTGAAGCTTTCTTT
CDR3aa: CASSLRVAEAFF